These 27 T cell receptor beta chains share one sample of origin, sequenced in a study of blood T cell repertoires in COVID-19. Using immunoSEQ multiplex PCR, the repertoire was profiled, and TCRdb retains in-frame clones only, with some absent. Among around 180,000 clones listed, roughly 82% were seen once. The sequenced sample consisted of peripheral blood. These receptor sequences come from a woman between 25 and 40 years old with acute or convalescent COVID-19.

J is TRBJ2-7 and V is TRBV13; D is possibly TRBD2 (5 bases). Germline CDR1 PRHDT, CDR2 FYEKMQ (reference sequence). Trimming removed 5 bases at V and 2 bases at J, with 13 bases between. This CDR3 has 14 amino acids. The CDR3 DNA reads as TGTGCCAGCAGCCCCCCGGACGGGACCTACGAGCAGTACTTC. Protein: CASSPPDGTYEQYF.

The chain uses TRBV27 and TRBJ1-4, with D uncertain. Germline CDR1 MNHEY, CDR2 SMNVEV (reference sequence). Trimming pared 5 bases from V and 3 bases from J, leaving 10 bases between. This CDR3 contains 14 residues. In nucleotides, the CDR3 is TGTGCCAGCAGTAACACACAGCCTAATGAAAAACTGTTTTTT. It yields the protein CASSNTQPNEKLFF.

This chain uses TRBV30 with TRBJ1-5; the D is unclear. Germline values: CDR1 GTSNPN, CDR2 SVGIG (reference sequence). The V and J ends lost 4 bases and 0 bases respectively, with 10 bases between them. This CDR3 is 14 amino acids long. The CDR3: CAWIRRDSNQPQHF. In nucleotides, the CDR3 is TGTGCCTGGATCAGGCGAGATAGCAATCAGCCCCAGCATTTT.

V gene TRBV7-3 combines with J gene TRBJ2-5; 12 positions agree with TRBD2. The V gene end was trimmed by 5 bases and the J gene end by 9 bases; junction bases not matched to a gene: 10. The CDR3 is 15 residues long. The V gene's germline CDR1 is SGHTA and CDR2 FQGTGA. CDR3 residues: CASSPLAGGSWAQYF. CDR3 nucleotides: TGTGCCAGCAGCCCACTAGCGGGGGGTTCGTGGGCCCAGTACTTC.

J is TRBJ1-5 and V is TRBV6-4, with TRBD1 identical over 8 bases. The CDR3 is made up of 14 amino acids. The V gene's germline CDR1 is MRHNA and CDR2 SNTAGT. Trimming at V came to 3 bases and at J to 7 bases, leaving 5 bases not matched to a gene. DNA of the CDR3: TGTGCCAGCAGTGAACAGGGGGGGCGGCAGCCCCAGCATTTT. It yields the protein CASSEQGGRQPQHF.

V and J are TRBV5-1 and TRBJ2-5; unclear D gene. Deletions cut 4 bases from V and 3 bases from J, with 10 bases between. The CDR3 covers 13 residues. Per the germline V gene, CDR1 is SGHRS and CDR2 is YFSETQ. This CDR3 reads CASSLHLEETQYF. The DNA for the CDR3 is TGCGCCAGCAGCCTCCACTTGGAAGAGACCCAGTACTTC.

V and J are TRBV5-1 and TRBJ2-5, with 8 bases that match TRBD2. Germline lookup yields CDR1 SGHRS and CDR2 YFSETQ. The J segment lost 5 bases and the V segment lost 4 bases, leaving 10 bases of the junction unmatched. CDR3 length equals 15 residues. In DNA form, the CDR3 reads TGCGCCAGCAGCGCGGGAGGTCCCGGGGGGGAGACCCAGTACTTC. Amino acids: CASSAGGPGGETQYF.

This clone appeared once. This chain uses TRBV5-8 with TRBJ2-1; 8 nucleotides agree with TRBD2. This CDR3 spans 16 amino acids. V was clipped by 4 bases and J by 4 bases; unmatched bases: 10. Per germline, CDR1 SGHTS and CDR2 YDEGEE. This CDR3 is CASSRGGGGLYNEQFF. The CDR3 region has the DNA TGTGCCAGCAGCAGGGGGGGCGGGGGGCTATACAATGAGCAGTTCTTC.

The CDR3 nucleotides are TGTGCCAGCAGTGCTAGACAGGGGGCGTCGTCTGGGGCCAACGTCCTGACTTTC. Its protein product is CASSARQGASSGANVLTF. The rearrangement links TRBV2 to TRBJ2-6, with 10 bases aligning to TRBD1. Trimming cost V 4 bases and J 1 base; bases outside gene matches: 7. There are 18 residues in the CDR3. Per the germline V gene, CDR1 is SNHLY and CDR2 is FYNNEI.

This clone came up a few times. The CDR3 DNA reads TGTGCCAGCAGCCTGACTAGCGGGTCGTACAATGAGCAGTTCTTC. This sequence encodes CASSLTSGSYNEQFF. The chain links TRBV13 to TRBJ2-1, with TRBD2 matching 10 bases. Germline V lookup: CDR1 PRHDT, CDR2 FYEKMQ (reference sequence). CDR3 size: 15 residues. V lost 5 bases and J lost 4; bases outside the gene matches: 5.

The V call is TRBV9, the J call TRBJ1-2, with D possibly matching TRBD1 (5 bases). This CDR3 has 15 residues. Trimming removed 3 bases from V and 4 bases from J, with 16 bases in between. Germline V lookup: CDR1 SGDLS, CDR2 YYNGEE. In nucleotides, the CDR3 is TGTGCCAGCAGCGAGCGGGACGGGAGGTCCTATGGCTACACCTTC. This translates into CASSERDGRSYGYTF.

The chain is built from TRBV5-8 and TRBJ2-3, with D possibly TRBD2 on 7 matching bases. Germline V gives CDR1 SGHTS, CDR2 YDEGEE. The CDR3 is made up of 17 amino acids. V lost 6 bases and J lost 1, with 21 bases in between. CDR3 residues: CASIVGGTPSRTDTQYF. The DNA of the CDR3 is TGTGCCAGCATAGTGGGAGGGACACCTTCGCGCACAGATACGCAGTATTTT.

The rearrangement joins TRBV5-3 to TRBJ1-2, with D perhaps TRBD1 (5 bases). TRBV5-3 is noted as an ORF with a role that remains uncertain. V was trimmed by 3 bases and J by 2 bases, leaving 20 bases between them. The CDR3 sequence is 17 residues long. CDR3 amino acids: CARSCAGPNLPNYGYTF. The CDR3 nucleotides read TGTGCCAGAAGCTGCGCGGGGCCAAACCTCCCAAACTATGGCTACACCTTC.

The V gene is TRBV10-2, the J gene TRBJ1-3, with no clear D. V was shortened by 2 bases and J by 8 bases, with 7 bases between the two germline ends. Germline CDR1 and CDR2: WSHSY and SAAADI. The CDR3 contains 12 residues. The CDR3 loop is CASSEKLDTIYF. DNA of the CDR3: TGCGCCAGCAGTGAGAAGCTAGACACCATATATTTT.

This clone was detected a few times. In nucleotides, the CDR3 is TGTGCCAGCAGTCCCGTTGACTCGAAGGACACAGATACGCAGTATTTT. Protein product: CASSPVDSKDTDTQYF. The rearrangement uses TRBV28 and TRBJ2-3; D gene unclear. With 5 bases removed from V and 2 bases from J, the gap between germline ends came to 17 bases. CDR3 length: 16 amino acids. Germline loops: CDR1 MDHEN, CDR2 SYDVKM.

The V call is TRBV27, the J call TRBJ2-2, with D perhaps TRBD1 (5 bases). The CDR3 is made up of 15 amino acids. From germline, CDR1 is MNHEY and CDR2 SMNVEV (reference sequence). V lost 6 bases to trimming and J lost 7 bases, with 18 bases between them. For the CDR3, the DNA is TGTGCCAGCAGCCCTCGAGAGGACATTAACGGGGAGCTGTTTTTT. Translated: CASSPREDINGELFF.

V is TRBV27 and J is TRBJ2-2, with TRBD2 matching over 7 bases. The V gene's germline CDR1 is MNHEY and CDR2 SMNVEV (reference sequence). J gave up 1 base and V 0 bases, and 14 bases lay outside the gene matches. The CDR3 spans 20 residues. CDR3: CASSLSGVDWLAVNTGELFF. CDR3 nucleotides: TGTGCCAGCAGTTTATCCGGAGTTGACTGGCTAGCGGTGAACACCGGGGAGCTGTTTTTT.

This CDR3 is CASTPPPPAGYGYTF. In nucleotides, the CDR3 is TGTGCCAGTACCCCACCCCCGCCGGCGGGCTATGGCTACACCTTC. This chain uses TRBV19 with TRBJ1-2; the D is unclear. Trimming shortened V by 7 bases and J by 4 bases, and 19 bases separated the two germline ends. Germline V gene data show CDR1 as LNHDA and CDR2 as SQIVND (reference sequence). The CDR3 covers 15 residues.

The chain has TRBV5-1 and TRBJ2-3; D is ambiguous. The CDR3 covers 17 residues. The germline CDR1 and CDR2 sequences are SGHRS and YFSETQ. The germline V and J ends were trimmed by 1 base and 0 bases, with 15 bases remaining between them. The CDR3 DNA reads as TGCGCCAGCAGCTTGAGTCTCGGTCACTCTAGCACAGATACGCAGTATTTT. Translating it yields CASSLSLGHSSTDTQYF.

The CDR3 DNA reads as TGTGCCAGCAGGGAGTACAAATCAACTAATGAAAAACTGTTTTTT. This sequence encodes CASREYKSTNEKLFF. V usage is TRBV2 and J usage is TRBJ1-4; no definite D call. Trimming removed 6 bases at V and 0 bases at J, with 11 bases between. The CDR3 has 15 amino acids. Germline CDR1 SNHLY, CDR2 FYNNEI.

The chain carries TRBV6-1 and TRBJ2-1; D is unresolved. The CDR3 has 14 residues. The germline V gene encodes CDR1 MNHNS and CDR2 SASEGT. V was cut by 3 bases and J by 1 base, with 7 bases left in between. DNA of the CDR3: TGTGCCAGCAGTGATTGGCAATCCTACAATGAGCAGTTCTTC. It is translated as CASSDWQSYNEQFF.

V usage is TRBV7-9 and J usage is TRBJ1-1; D possibly corresponds to TRBD1 (5 bases). Trimming stripped 3 bases from V and 6 bases from J, with 11 bases between. In germline, CDR1 is SEHNR, CDR2 FQNEAQ (reference sequence). The length of the CDR3 is 13 residues. CDR3 coding DNA: TGTGCCAGCAGCTTTCGGAGGGACGCTGAAGCTTTCTTT. Protein product: CASSFRRDAEAFF.

V usage is TRBV27 and J usage is TRBJ2-2, with a possible D match to TRBD1 (5 bases). Germline CDR1 is MNHEY and CDR2 is SMNVEV (reference sequence). The V end was cut by 0 bases, the J end by 3 bases, with 14 bases between. This CDR3 region has 17 residues. CDR3: CASSLSEWTLHTGELFF. The CDR3 DNA follows: TGTGCCAGCAGTTTATCAGAATGGACACTTCACACCGGGGAGCTGTTTTTT.

As DNA, the CDR3 is TGTGCCATCGGCCAGGGGGCGACCGGGGAGCTGTTTTTT. Translating it yields CAIGQGATGELFF. The chain recombines TRBV10-3 with TRBJ2-2; 8 bases match TRBD1. The CDR3 has 13 residues. CDR1 ENHRY and CDR2 SYGVKD come from the germline V gene. Germline trimming cut 8 bases from V and 5 bases from J; bases unmatched to any gene: 4.

This clone was counted a few times. V gene TRBV11-2 combines with J gene TRBJ1-1; 9 bases fit TRBD1. Germline lookup yields CDR1 SGHAT and CDR2 FQNNGV. This CDR3 has 17 amino acids. The V gene end was trimmed by 2 bases and the J gene end by 5 bases; junction bases not matched to a gene: 12. The DNA of the CDR3 is TGTGCCAGCAGCTTACCCCCTTCGACAGGGGGTATTACTGAAGCTTTCTTT. This translates into CASSLPPSTGGITEAFF.

The chain links TRBV19 to TRBJ2-4; 7 bases line up with TRBD2. The V gene's germline CDR1 is LNHDA and CDR2 SQIVND (reference sequence). J was trimmed by 8 bases and V by 6 bases; bases with no gene match: 7. The CDR3 covers 13 residues. CDR3 amino acids: CASREGGVHIQYF. CDR3 coding DNA: TGTGCCAGTAGGGAGGGAGGGGTACACATTCAGTACTTC.

The chain joins TRBV10-3 to TRBJ2-1, with a possible D match to TRBD1 (6 bases). V was clipped by 6 bases and J by 0 bases, with 9 bases between them. CDR1 and CDR2 from the germline V gene are ENHRY and SYGVKD. The CDR3 sequence is 14 residues long. The CDR3 DNA sequence: TGTGCCATCAGGGACAGCAGCTCCTACAATGAGCAGTTCTTC. Protein sequence: CAIRDSSSYNEQFF.